The entry that follows covers one TCR beta chain sequence. Its target is not known. TCRdb independently ran MiXCR on the 5' RACE reads; one entry per CDR3 protein. The repertoire has about 250,000 distinct CDR3 sequences, more than 3.5% of them found once; the top ten carry around a fifth. This record belongs to a study of T cells after yellow fever vaccination. Regarding the study as a whole: In post-booster samples, most primary-vaccination clones reappeared (approximately 96% CD4, 88% CD8). Bulk-population clonotypes that are abundant could appear as contaminants in FACS-sorted repertoires. Among all clonotypes, a small share was observed in both CD4 and CD8 compartments. A faster peak, day 5 versus 15, was reached by the weaker secondary response.

In germline, CDR1 is DFQATT, CDR2 SNEGSKA (reference sequence). This CDR3 contains 15 residues. The trim removed 0 bases at V and 4 bases at J, leaving 0 bases unmatched. The chain is built from TRBV20-1 and TRBJ2-3, with TRBD2 identical over 14 bases. The specimen was PBMCs, collected 15 days after the yellow fever booster vaccination. The origin of this receptor is a man in his late teens or twenties who received the YFV17D yellow fever vaccine. CDR3 sequence reads: CSAREGLAGADTQYF. The CDR3 bases are TGCAGTGCTAGAGAGGGACTAGCGGGGGCAGATACGCAGTATTTT.